A single sample gave rise to the 10 T cell receptor beta chains below, sequenced in a study of early T cells in non-severe SARS-CoV-2 infection (dated by TCRdb to the early 2020s). Receptor libraries were prepared by 5' RACE. The sample was run on a NextSeq 500. TCRdb cleaned the public reads at Q25 with fastp, built clones with MiXCR and kept in-frame beta chains. Rows with one shared CDR3 protein collapse into an entry with the most common genes and DNA. The sample profile shows tens of thousands of distinct CDR3 sequences; roughly 3.9% of them were found once. Jointly, the top ten make up over 8% of the sample. The specimen sequenced was whole blood. Source of these receptors: an adult who was a healthcare worker with PCR-confirmed SARS-CoV-2 infection or an uninfected control (not recorded which).

V gene TRBV18 combines with J gene TRBJ2-7; D unresolved. Looked up from germline, CDR1 is KGHSH and CDR2 is LQKENI. V was clipped by 3 bases and J by 0 bases, with 12 bases between them. The CDR3 has 15 amino acids. Written as DNA, the CDR3 is TGTGCCAGCTCACCGGCCACCCCGAGCTCCTACGAGCAGTACTTC. It is translated as CASSPATPSSYEQYF.

The V call is TRBV18, the J call TRBJ2-1; D is possibly TRBD1 (6 bases). Trimming left V 2 bases short and J 7 bases short, with 12 bases between. The germline gives CDR1 KGHSH, CDR2 LQKENI. The CDR3 covers 14 residues. The chain's CDR3 is CASSPGGRVNEQFF. DNA of the CDR3: TGTGCCAGCTCACCAGGGGGCCGGGTGAATGAGCAGTTCTTC. Complete variable domain (other parts from reference TRBV18 and TRBJ2-1): NAGVMQNPRHLVRRRGQEARLRCSPMKGHSHVYWYRQLPEEGLKFMVYLQKENIIDESGMPKERFSAEFPKEGPSILRIQQVVRGDSAAYFCASSPGGRVNEQFFGPGTRLTVL.

This clonotype has a count of ten or more. V and J are TRBV6-5 and TRBJ1-1; D might be TRBD1 (5 bases). CDR1 and CDR2 from the germline V gene are MNHEY and SVGAGI. CDR3 length: 16 residues. The germline V and J ends were trimmed by 2 bases and 1 base, with 14 bases remaining between them. CDR3 protein: CASSYDSARANTEAFF. In nucleotides, the CDR3 is TGTGCCAGCAGTTACGACTCCGCCAGGGCGAACACTGAAGCTTTCTTT.

This chain connects TRBV6-2 or TRBV6-3 to TRBJ2-5; 15 bases agree with TRBD2. CDR3 length equals 15 residues. The trim removed 6 bases at V and 2 bases at J, leaving 1 base unmatched. Per the germline V gene, CDR1 is MNHEY and CDR2 is SVGEGT. The CDR3 sequence is CASRGTSGRQETQYF. The DNA for the CDR3 is TGTGCCAGCAGGGGGACTAGCGGGAGGCAAGAGACCCAGTACTTC.

The chain links TRBV4-1 to TRBJ2-7, with 7 positions matching TRBD2. CDR1 and CDR2 from the germline V gene are MGHRA and YSYEKL. With V trimmed by 0 bases and J by 2 bases, 4 bases remained unmatched. This CDR3 has 15 residues. The CDR3 coding sequence is TGCGCCAGCAGCCAAGAGGGCGGGAGCACCTACGAGCAGTACTTC. Protein sequence: CASSQEGGSTYEQYF.

The genes are TRBV5-5 and TRBJ2-2; the match to TRBD1 covers 8 bases. V gave up 2 bases and J gave up 6 bases; unmatched junction bases: 0. Germline lookup yields CDR1 SGHKS and CDR2 YYEKEE (reference sequence). The CDR3 runs to 13 residues. The CDR3 DNA reads TGTGCCAGCAGCTTACAGGGGGCCGGGGAGCTGTTTTTT. This translates into CASSLQGAGELFF. The whole variable domain, remainder taken from reference TRBV5-5 and TRBJ2-2, is DAGVTQSPTHLIKTRGQQVTLRCSPISGHKSVSWYQQVLGQGPQFIFQYYEKEERGRGNFPDRFSARQFPNYSSELNVNALLLGDSALYLCASSLQGAGELFFGEGSRLTVL.

In its sample, this clonotype is medium-sized. The chain has TRBV5-4 and TRBJ2-7; D is undetermined. The CDR3 covers 18 residues. Trimming stripped 1 base from V and 4 bases from J, with 24 bases between. In germline, CDR1 is SGHNT, CDR2 YYREEE (reference sequence). The CDR3 bases are TGTGCCAGCAGCTTGTACCGGTTCGGCTCCCGATTTCCTTACGAGCAGTACTTC. Translated, it gives CASSLYRFGSRFPYEQYF.

This clonotype is deemed medium-sized. The V gene is TRBV20-1, the J gene TRBJ2-7; D may correspond to TRBD1 or TRBD2 (5 bases each). The CDR3 covers 13 residues. Germline V gives CDR1 DFQATT, CDR2 SNEGSKA (reference sequence). The germline V and J ends were trimmed by 1 base and 6 bases, with 13 bases remaining between them. CDR3 DNA sequence: TGCAGTGCTAGAGGGGGGAGCGGCGGCGAGCAGTACTTC. Translated: CSARGGSGGEQYF.

This clonotype was seen at least ten times. The V and J genes are TRBV7-2 and TRBJ2-2; 8 bases fit TRBD1. The CDR3 extends over 14 amino acids. V lost 2 bases and J lost 4; bases outside the gene matches: 0. Per the germline V gene, CDR1 is SGHTA and CDR2 is FQGNSA. The CDR3 reads CASSLTGGTGELFF. CDR3 sequence (DNA): TGTGCCAGCAGCTTAACAGGGGGCACCGGGGAGCTGTTTTTT.

This clonotype was observed at least ten times. The genes are TRBV6-2 or TRBV6-3 and TRBJ1-1, with TRBD1 matching 7 bases. This CDR3 contains 13 residues. The germline V gene encodes CDR1 MNHEY and CDR2 SVGEGT. With 8 bases clipped from V and 3 bases from J, the junction kept 6 bases outside the gene matches. The CDR3 spells CASCQTGYTEAFF. The CDR3 region has the DNA TGTGCCAGCTGTCAGACAGGGTACACTGAAGCTTTCTTT.